This TCR beta chain was found in a study of blood T cell repertoires in COVID-19. Cohort assignment relied on participant-reported clinical history. The repertoire was sequenced with immunoSEQ multiplex PCR; TCRdb's copy has only in-frame clones and lacks some. Among some 390,000 clones listed, 89% were seen once. V was pared by 5 bases and J by 9 bases, with 12 bases of the junction left unmatched. The CDR3 covers 15 residues. Germline V CDR1 and CDR2: SGHTA, FQGTGA. This clone was detected a few times. The chain is built from TRBV7-3 and TRBJ2-1; the match to TRBD1 covers 8 bases. This clonotype was sampled from a woman aged 25 to 39 who had recovered from COVID-19. The specimen sequenced was PBMCs or T cells enriched from blood (not recorded which). The CDR3 sequence: CASSAQGRGHGEQFF. The CDR3, as DNA: TGTGCCAGCAGCGCGCAGGGCAGGGGGCATGGTGAGCAGTTCTTC.